This TCR beta chain was documented in a study of OX40 agonist ivuxolimab in advanced cancers. Study-wide context: Ivuxolimab doses were 0.01, 0.1, 0.3, 1.5, 3 or 10 mg/kg every 2 weeks.

A note on this clone: Its specificity is not known.

Profiled with immunoSEQ multiplex PCR; TCRdb holds only in-frame clones, not every one. In the table there are tens of thousands of clones, 91% of which are singletons. Germline values: CDR1 SGDLS, CDR2 YYNGEE. The CDR3 covers 14 residues. V was pared by 4 bases and J by 4 bases, with 9 bases between. Points from the study as a whole: Low normalized clonal expansion also occurred in some nonresponding patients.

This material consisted of CD4+ or CD8+ T cells sorted from blood, taken in a trial of the OX40 agonist ivuxolimab. The clonotype originates from an adult with an advanced solid tumor such as melanoma, head and neck, liver or kidney cancer. The rearrangement links TRBV9 to TRBJ2-6; D remains unclear. DNA for the CDR3: TGTGCCAGCAGCCCCTTGGGGGGGGCCAACGTCCTGACTTTC. Protein product: CASSPLGGANVLTF.